Sequencing of this T cell receptor (beta chain) was carried out in a study of shared clonotypes between healthy human individuals. Study-level findings and limits: Clonotype sharing across donors was expected to vary with sequencing depth.

Measured with immunoSEQ multiplex PCR; TCRdb has only the in-frame clones, and not every one. The repertoire holds about 1.1 million clones, with around three quarters as singletons. As to this clone: Antigen specificity is unknown.

CDR1 is MDHEN and CDR2 is SYDVKM in the germline V gene. The trim removed 5 bases at V and 1 base at J, leaving 6 bases unmatched. The CDR3 consists of 16 residues. Input material: memory CD4+ T cells from PBMCs. Subset specified: CD45RA-negative fraction. This chain connects TRBV28 to TRBJ2-1, with 9 bases aligning to TRBD2. The source of this sequence is a man between 18 and 35 years old in good health. Some clones in this sample may be carry-over from other donors' samples. CDR3 bases: TGTGCCAGCAGTCCAACGACTAGCGGATCCTACAATGAGCAGTTCTTC. It specifies CASSPTTSGSYNEQFF.